A single sample is the source of the 19 T cell receptor beta chains below, sequenced in a study of T cells in Graves' hyperthyroidism and ophthalmopathy. TCR beta CDR3 regions were amplified from RNA transcripts. In the first-round RT-PCR of the TCR CDR3, the HTBI primer set was used. A single record per CDR3 protein comes from TCRdb applying MiXCR to the multiplex PCR reads. This table holds roughly 240,000 distinct CDR3 sequences, about 24% found once. Sequenced sample: blood. All receptors come from a woman between 40 and 50 years old with Graves' ophthalmopathy.

The chain recombines TRBV20-1 with TRBJ2-5; 9 positions agree with TRBD2. Germline lookup yields CDR1 DFQATT and CDR2 SNEGSKA (reference sequence). The CDR3 loop spans 16 amino acids. V gave up 2 bases and J gave up 4 bases; unmatched junction bases: 11. DNA of the CDR3: TGCAGTGCTAGACGGCTAGCGGGACCCCTTGGAGAGACCCAGTACTTC. Protein: CSARRLAGPLGETQYF.

The CDR3: CASSTIEGLRAPSSYTF. In DNA form, the CDR3 reads TGTGCCAGCAGCACCATAGAGGGCCTCAGGGCTCCTTCGAGCTACACCTTC. V usage is TRBV11-2 and J usage is TRBJ1-2; TRBD1 is a possible D gene (5 bases). Germline V gene data show CDR1 as SGHAT and CDR2 as FQNNGV. This CDR3 comprises 17 residues. Trimming removed 5 bases from V and 9 bases from J, with 28 bases in between.

This clonotype has a count of ten or more. The chain combines TRBV7-9 with TRBJ2-7; 7 bases are a match to TRBD1. V lost 4 bases and J lost 3; bases outside the gene matches: 9. The CDR3 spans 15 residues. Germline V gene sequence: CDR1 SEHNR, CDR2 FQNEAQ (reference sequence). The CDR3 protein is CASSSTGVLYYEQYF. In DNA, the CDR3 is TGTGCCAGCAGCTCTACAGGGGTCCTGTACTACGAGCAGTACTTC.

This clonotype was seen at least ten times. Germline and junction disagree at one end, which may indicate a read error. V gene TRBV5-1 combines with J gene TRBJ1-6; the D gene is possibly TRBD1 (5 bases). CDR1 and CDR2 from the germline V gene are SGHRS and YFSETQ. CDR3 length: 14 amino acids. DNA for the CDR3: TGTGCCAGCAGCTTGGGGCAGAATAATTCACCCCTCCACTTT. Its protein is CASSLGQNNSPLHF.

This clonotype was counted at least ten times. The V gene is TRBV20-1, the J gene TRBJ2-5; no reliable D call. The ends were cut back, 0 bases at V and 4 bases at J, with 9 bases in the middle. This CDR3 region has 13 residues. Germline CDR1 reads DFQATT; CDR2 reads SNEGSKA (reference sequence). This CDR3 is CSAREEARETQYF. The CDR3 DNA reads TGCAGTGCTAGAGAGGAAGCCCGAGAGACCCAGTACTTC.

This clonotype was seen more than once but under ten times. The V call is TRBV11-1, the J call TRBJ1-3; D is ambiguous. Germline CDR1 is SGHAT and CDR2 is FQDESV (reference sequence). The germline V and J ends were trimmed by 2 bases and 0 bases, with 20 bases remaining between them. The CDR3 is 19 residues long. The CDR3 DNA follows: TGTGCCAGCAGCTTAAGATTGAGCGGACCCCCGAGCTCTGGAAACACCATATATTTT. Encoded protein: CASSLRLSGPPSSGNTIYF.

A note on this clonotype: The conserved phenylalanine or tryptophan is not found at the CDR3 terminus, so this likely reflects a read error. The V call is TRBV27, the J call TRBJ2-2; D is uncertain. The CDR3 extends over 14 amino acids. Germline values: CDR1 MNHEY, CDR2 SMNVEV (reference sequence). The germline V and J ends were trimmed by 6 bases and 0 bases, with 8 bases remaining between them. CDR3 sequence reads: CASSLTSNTGELFL. CDR3 bases: TGTGCCAGCAGCCTTACCTCGAACACCGGGGAGCTGTTTCTT.

The genes are TRBV15 and TRBJ1-5, with a possible D match to TRBD1 (5 bases). The CDR3 totals 17 residues. V dropped 2 bases and J dropped 3 bases, with 17 bases sitting between them. Per germline, CDR1 LNHNV and CDR2 YYDKDF (reference sequence). The CDR3, as DNA: TGTGCCACCAGCAGATATAACCGGGACGCCGACAATCAGCCCCAGCATTTT. Protein product: CATSRYNRDADNQPQHF.

This clonotype was seen many times. This sequence joins TRBV11-1 and TRBJ1-3; 9 bases line up with TRBD1. Germline V gene lookup returns CDR1 SGHAT and CDR2 FQDESV (reference sequence). There are 16 residues in the CDR3. Germline trimming cut 3 bases from V and 4 bases from J; bases unmatched to any gene: 7. The CDR3 DNA sequence: TGTGCCAGCAGCTTTTCTACAGGGGGCATCGGAAACACCATATATTTT. It translates to CASSFSTGGIGNTIYF.

The table lists this clonotype with many counts. This chain uses TRBV11-3 with TRBJ2-7; D is possibly TRBD1 or TRBD2 (5 bases each). Germline CDR1 is SGHNT and CDR2 is YENEEA. This CDR3 is 15 amino acids long. Trimming took 5 bases from V and 0 from J, leaving 14 bases between them. This CDR3 reads CASSRGSGNSYEQYF. The CDR3 DNA reads as TGTGCCAGCAGCAGGGGTTCCGGGAACTCCTACGAGCAGTACTTC.

Many counts were recorded for this clonotype. V and J are TRBV4-1 and TRBJ2-7; 7 positions agree with TRBD1. The CDR3 sequence is 15 residues long. The V segment lost 3 bases and the J segment 4 bases; nucleotides outside the gene matches: 9. Germline V gene sequence: CDR1 MGHRA, CDR2 YSYEKL. The CDR3 DNA sequence: TGCGCCAGCAGCCACCAGGCCCTGACAGGGTACGAGCAGTACTTC. This translates into CASSHQALTGYEQYF.

The CDR3 sequence: CASRDNYYEQYF. The CDR3 DNA sequence: TGTGCCAGCCGGGACAACTACTACGAGCAGTACTTC. The genes are TRBV6-1 and TRBJ2-7, with TRBD1 as a possible D gene (6 bases). CDR1 and CDR2 from the germline V gene are MNHNS and SASEGT. V lost 8 bases and J lost 3, with 11 bases in between. The CDR3 is 12 residues long.

This clonotype was seen a handful of times. A much more abundant neighbour one base away suggests this may be a read error. The chain combines TRBV28 with TRBJ2-7; a possible D gene is TRBD2 (7 bases). This CDR3 is built from 15 residues. Germline V lookup: CDR1 MDHEN, CDR2 SYDVKM. This chain's CDR3 is CASSKGGGPLSEKYF. The CDR3 DNA reads TGTGCCAGCAGCAAAGGGGGGGGACCTCTCTCCGAGAAGTACTTC.

This clonotype was picked up many times. V gene TRBV2 combines with J gene TRBJ2-7; D is unresolved. Trimming pared 7 bases from V and 3 bases from J, leaving 7 bases between. In germline, CDR1 is SNHLY, CDR2 FYNNEI. CDR3 size: 11 residues. This CDR3 is CASKGHYEQYF. DNA of the CDR3: TGTGCCAGCAAAGGGCACTACGAGCAGTACTTC. Based on the CDR3 plus reference TRBV2 and TRBJ2-7, the full variable domain is EPEVTQTPSHQVTQMGQEVILRCVPISNHLYFYWYRQILGQKVEFLVSFYNNEISEKSEIFDDQFSVERPDGSNFTLKIRSTKLEDSAMYFCASKGHYEQYFGPGTRLTVT.

This chain connects TRBV19 to TRBJ1-1; D gene ambiguous. Trimming took off 3 bases at V and 0 bases at J, with 14 bases between the two ends. The CDR3 spans 16 residues. Per germline, CDR1 LNHDA and CDR2 SQIVND (reference sequence). Here the CDR3 DNA reads TGTGCCAGTAGTATCGGGGTTGGAGTTATGAACACTGAAGCTTTCTTT. Amino acids: CASSIGVGVMNTEAFF.

In regard to this clonotype: Its ends do not fully match the called genes, so a read error is possible. The J gene is TRBJ1-2, the V gene TRBV9; D possibly corresponds to TRBD1 (5 bases). The germline V gene has CDR1 SGDLS and CDR2 YYNGEE. The CDR3 consists of 14 residues. The CDR3 is CASSANRFGYVYTF. The CDR3 DNA reads as TGTGCCAGCAGCGCAAACAGGTTCGGCTATGTCTACACCTTC.

This clonotype was detected ten times or more. This chain links TRBV2 with TRBJ1-3, with TRBD1 identical over 7 bases. CDR1 and CDR2 from the germline V gene are SNHLY and FYNNEI. The CDR3 contains 13 residues. J gave up 4 bases and V 6 bases, and 3 bases lay outside the gene matches. The CDR3 protein is CASRQGPGNTIYF. DNA of the CDR3: TGTGCCAGCAGACAGGGGCCCGGAAACACCATATATTTT.

This clonotype was observed many times. This chain uses TRBV19 with TRBJ2-7; TRBD2 agrees at 11 bases. The CDR3 totals 16 residues. CDR1 is LNHDA, CDR2 SQIVND, per germline (reference sequence). V lost 6 bases to trimming and J lost 7 bases; unmatched junction nucleotides: 14. This CDR3 reads CASSPTRLAGTNEQYF. The CDR3 DNA reads as TGTGCCAGTAGCCCAACTCGACTAGCGGGAACGAATGAGCAGTACTTC. The complete variable domain, with remaining parts taken from reference TRBV19 and TRBJ2-7, reads DGGITQSPKYLFRKEGQNVTLSCEQNLNHDAMYWYRQDPGQGLRLIYYSQIVNDFQKGDIAEGYSVSREKKESFPLTVTSAQKNPTAFYLCASSPTRLAGTNEQYFGPGTRLTVT.

This clonotype was recorded at least ten times. The V and J genes are TRBV15 and TRBJ2-7, with 7 bases lining up with TRBD2. The CDR3 spans 14 residues. CDR1 and CDR2 from the germline V gene are LNHNV and YYDKDF (reference sequence). Unmatched junction bases numbered 6, after V lost 1 base and J lost 6 bases. The CDR3 DNA follows: TGTGCCACCAGCAGAGTGCTAGCGGAAGGCGAGCAGTACTTC. Protein sequence: CATSRVLAEGEQYF.